Each of the 15 T cell receptor beta chains below was sequenced from the same sample in a study of control samples from healthy donors and cancer patients. Generated by immunoSEQ multiplex PCR, the TCRdb table keeps only in-frame clones and is missing some. The sample consists of 100,000 to 150,000 clones, 80% to 95% of them appearing once. Sequencing was carried out using blood. Every receptor here comes from a woman in her forties or fifties in good health.

As concerns this clone: Other DNA variants within this sample encode the same CDR3. The V call is TRBV18, the J call TRBJ1-5, with D tentatively TRBD1 (5 bases). V was trimmed by 3 bases and J by 2 bases, leaving 14 bases between them. The CDR3 loop spans 16 amino acids. The germline V gene encodes CDR1 KGHSH and CDR2 LQKENI. The CDR3 is CASSPPAAGGNQPQHF. CDR3 in DNA: TGTGCCAGCTCACCCCCGGCAGCGGGGGGCAATCAGCCCCAGCATTTT.

This chain joins TRBV12-3 or TRBV12-4 and TRBJ1-6; D not certain. With 6 bases removed from V and 9 bases from J, the gap between germline ends came to 9 bases. The CDR3 runs to 12 residues. The CDR3 DNA is TGTGCCAGCAGCAACCTTGGTTCACCCCTCCACTTT. Protein product: CASSNLGSPLHF.

Comments on this clone: At the DNA level, this CDR3 is encoded by other sequences in the same sample as well. The chain links TRBV6-5 to TRBJ1-1, with 8 bases that match TRBD1. The V gene's germline CDR1 is MNHEY and CDR2 SVGAGI. This CDR3 region has 15 residues. With V trimmed by 7 bases and J by 2 bases, 9 bases remained unmatched. The DNA for the CDR3 is TGTGCCAGCAACCCCCGAGGACAGGGAAACACTGAAGCTTTCTTT. Encoded protein: CASNPRGQGNTEAFF.

The chain is built from TRBV24-1 and TRBJ2-2; possible D gene TRBD2, 6 bases. The CDR3 has 15 amino acids. CDR1 and CDR2 (germline): KGHDR, SFDVKD. V was pared by 3 bases and J by 6 bases, with 13 bases between. This CDR3 is CATSDISGDSGELFF. DNA for the CDR3: TGTGCCACCAGTGATATCTCGGGGGATTCCGGGGAGCTGTTTTTT.

This chain joins TRBV30 and TRBJ2-1; possibly TRBD1 for D (5 bases). The CDR3 extends over 15 amino acids. Per germline, CDR1 GTSNPN and CDR2 SVGIG (reference sequence). Trimming left V 3 bases short and J 0 bases short, with 12 bases between. CDR3 sequence (DNA): TGTGCCTGGAGCCCTGACAGCTTCTCCTACAATGAGCAGTTCTTC. This sequence encodes CAWSPDSFSYNEQFF.

DNA for the CDR3: TGTGCCAGCAGCCAACAAACCCGAAACTATGGCTACACCTTC. It translates to CASSQQTRNYGYTF. The gene calls are TRBV7-9 and TRBJ1-2, with no clear D. The length of the CDR3 is 14 residues. CDR1 SEHNR and CDR2 FQNEAQ come from the germline V gene (reference sequence). V was shortened by 5 bases and J by 2 bases, with 12 bases between the two germline ends.

CDR3 nucleotides: TGTGCCAGCAGTGAGTCTCAGCTCCAATTCTATGGCTACACCTTC. Protein: CASSESQLQFYGYTF. This chain joins TRBV2 and TRBJ1-2; D is unresolved. CDR1 and CDR2 (germline): SNHLY, FYNNEI. V lost 3 bases and J lost 4, with 15 bases in between. CDR3 length: 15 amino acids.

The chain links TRBV5-1 to TRBJ1-1, with TRBD1 matching over 10 bases. Germline CDR1 and CDR2: SGHRS and YFSETQ. Trimming cost V 4 bases and J 7 bases; bases outside gene matches: 4. This CDR3 is 13 amino acids long. For the CDR3, the DNA is TGCGCCAGCAGCCCGGGACAGGGGATTGAAGCTTTCTTT. Its protein is CASSPGQGIEAFF.

V and J are TRBV7-8 and TRBJ1-5; D may be TRBD1 (6 bases). The CDR3 covers 16 residues. Trimming removed 5 bases at V and 5 bases at J, with 19 bases between. Germline CDR1 reads SGHVS; CDR2 reads FQNEAQ. The CDR3: CASSLGPSGAYQPQHF. The CDR3 region has the DNA TGTGCCAGCAGCCTAGGACCGTCGGGGGCGTATCAGCCCCAGCATTTT.

The chain couples TRBV21-1 to TRBJ1-4. TRBV21-1 is designated a pseudogene. CDR3 length equals 13 residues. CDR3 DNA sequence: TGTGCCAGCAGCGGGCAGGAGGCTGAAAAACTGTTTTTT. Amino acid sequence: CASSGQEAEKLFF.

The gene calls are TRBV27 and TRBJ1-1; D perhaps matches TRBD1 (5 bases). The CDR3 runs to 12 residues. Germline CDR1 and CDR2: MNHEY and SMNVEV (reference sequence). Between the trimmed V and J ends, which lost 4 bases and 11 bases, there was a span of 14 bases. The CDR3 DNA follows: TGTGCCAGCAGTTCTCGGGGGTCGTGGGCTTTCTTT. This gives the protein CASSSRGSWAFF.

This rearrangement joins TRBV9 to TRBJ2-2, with 13 nucleotides matching TRBD2. Germline V lookup: CDR1 SGDLS, CDR2 YYNGEE. CDR3 length: 16 amino acids. J was trimmed by 4 bases and V by 0 bases; bases with no gene match: 0. The DNA of the CDR3 is TGTGCCAGCAGCGTAGGACTAGCGGGAGGCACCGGGGAGCTGTTTTTT. Amino acids: CASSVGLAGGTGELFF.

The genes are TRBV29-1 and TRBJ2-2; 11 bases match TRBD2. The V and J ends lost 2 bases and 8 bases, in that order; junction bases with no gene match: 4. The germline V gene has CDR1 SQVTM and CDR2 ANQGSEA. There are 14 residues in the CDR3. The CDR3, as DNA: TGCAGCGTTGAATACCTAGCGGGGGGAGGGGAGCTGTTTTTT. Translating gives CSVEYLAGGGELFF.

The chain uses TRBV3-1 (or the pseudogene TRBV3-2) and TRBJ1-1; D may be TRBD1 (6 bases). There are 13 residues in the CDR3. Per the germline V gene, CDR1 is LGHDT and CDR2 is YNNKEL (reference sequence). Trimming took 1 base from V and 7 from J, leaving 10 bases between them. In nucleotides, the CDR3 is TGTGCCAGCAGCCAAGTTTCGGACAGTGAAGCTTTCTTT. Protein product: CASSQVSDSEAFF.

Note on this clone: The germline gene is not matched at one end of the junction; a read error may be the cause. J is TRBJ2-5 and V is TRBV7-7; D could derive from TRBD1 or TRBD2 (5 bases each). Germline V gives CDR1 SSHAT, CDR2 FNYEAQ (reference sequence). This CDR3 is 15 amino acids long. CDR3: CASSLTGASLETQYF. The CDR3 coding sequence is TGTGCTAGCAGCTTAACCGGGGCGAGCTTGGAGACCCAGTACTTC. Based on the CDR3 plus reference TRBV7-7 and TRBJ2-5, the full variable domain is GAGVSQSPRYKVTKRGQDVTLRCDPISSHATLYWYQQALGQGPEFLTYFNYEAQPDKSGLPSDRFSAERPEGSISTLTIQRTEQRDSAMYRCASSLTGASLETQYFGPGTRLLVL.